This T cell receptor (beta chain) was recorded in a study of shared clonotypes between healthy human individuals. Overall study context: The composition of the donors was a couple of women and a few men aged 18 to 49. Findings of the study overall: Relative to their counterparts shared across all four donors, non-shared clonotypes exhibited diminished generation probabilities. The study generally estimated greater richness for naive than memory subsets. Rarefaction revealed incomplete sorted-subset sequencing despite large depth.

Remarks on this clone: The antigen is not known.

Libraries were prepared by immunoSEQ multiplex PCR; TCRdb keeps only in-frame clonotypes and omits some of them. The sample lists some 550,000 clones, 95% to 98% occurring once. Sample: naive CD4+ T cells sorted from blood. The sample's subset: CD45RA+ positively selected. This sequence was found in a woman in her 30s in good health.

CDR3 in DNA: TGTGCCAGCAGCTTTTACGGCTTTACCCGTTATGGCTACACCTTC. This translates into CASSFYGFTRYGYTF. The chain couples TRBV5-6 to TRBJ1-2; unclear D gene. The CDR3 covers 15 residues. Looked up from germline, CDR1 is SGHDT and CDR2 is YYEEEE. With 2 bases removed from V and 5 bases from J, the gap between germline ends came to 16 bases. The complete variable domain, with remaining parts taken from reference TRBV5-6 and TRBJ1-2, reads DAGVTQSPTHLIKTRGQQVTLRCSPKSGHDTVSWYQQALGQGPQFIFQYYEEEERQRGNFPDRFSGHQFPNYSSELNVNALLLGDSALYLCASSFYGFTRYGYTFGSGTRLTVV.